These 6 T cell receptor beta chains were all obtained from the same sample, sequenced in a study of Graves' ophthalmopathy and Graves' hyperthyroidism. Amplified material comprised TCR beta CDR3 regions derived from RNA transcripts. RT-PCR was first run with HTBI primers, then multiplex PCR in a second round. TCRdb ran MiXCR on the multiplex PCR reads and lists one entry per CDR3 protein. The repertoire has about 620,000 distinct CDR3 sequences, approximately 21% of them found once; the top ten carry approximately 7%. The sample comprised peripheral blood. The receptors were sampled from a woman aged 18-29 years with stable Graves' hyperthyroidism. Some clones in this sample may be carry-over from other donors' samples.

This clonotype was observed at least ten times. The gene calls are TRBV7-2 and TRBJ1-1; tentatively, D is TRBD1 (5 bases). The CDR3 consists of 13 residues. The V and J ends lost 5 bases and 11 bases respectively, with 18 bases between them. Germline-derived CDR1 and CDR2 are SGHTA and FQGNSA. CDR3 bases: TGTGCCAGCAGCCCGACAGAGAGGGACGCGGCTTTCTTT. Translated, it gives CASSPTERDAAFF. The complete variable domain, with remaining parts taken from reference TRBV7-2 and TRBJ1-1, reads GAGVSQSPSNKVTEKGKDVELRCDPISGHTALYWYRQSLGQGLEFLIYFQGNSAPDKSGLPSDRFSAERTGGSVSTLTIQRTQQEDSAVYLCASSPTERDAAFFGQGTRLTVV.

This clonotype was counted only a few times. The V gene is TRBV5-1, the J gene TRBJ1-1, with 9 bases lining up with TRBD1. In germline, CDR1 is SGHRS, CDR2 YFSETQ. This CDR3 comprises 15 residues. Unmatched junction bases numbered 9, after V lost 4 bases and J lost 5 bases. CDR3 protein: CASSPPRQGGTEAFF. The CDR3 DNA sequence: TGCGCCAGCAGCCCCCCGAGACAGGGGGGAACTGAAGCTTTCTTT.

This clonotype was counted at least ten times. The chain couples TRBV5-1 to TRBJ1-2; D is possibly TRBD1 (6 bases). Germline V gene data show CDR1 as SGHRS and CDR2 as YFSETQ. Deletions cut 1 base from V and 6 bases from J, with 10 bases between. The CDR3 consists of 13 residues. As DNA, the CDR3 is TGCGCCAGCAGCTTGACAGGGTTGGATGGCTACACCTTC. Its translation: CASSLTGLDGYTF.

This clonotype was picked up a small number of times. The chain joins TRBV5-5 to TRBJ1-6; D is perhaps TRBD1 (5 bases). Germline lookup yields CDR1 SGHKS and CDR2 YYEKEE (reference sequence). V was clipped by 2 bases and J by 5 bases, with 14 bases between them. The CDR3 runs to 16 residues. CDR3 bases: TGTGCCAGCAGCTTTATCGACCGGGGCAATAATTCACCCCTCCACTTT. It yields the protein CASSFIDRGNNSPLHF.

The chain has TRBV2 and TRBJ2-7, with D perhaps given as TRBD1 or TRBD2 (5 bases each). V dropped 0 bases and J dropped 9 bases, with 15 bases sitting between them. Germline lookup yields CDR1 SNHLY and CDR2 FYNNEI. The CDR3 extends over 14 amino acids. CDR3 nucleotides: TGTGCCAGCAGTGAAGCAGGGCCCGGGGCCGGGCAGTACTTC. Amino acids: CASSEAGPGAGQYF.

The gene calls are TRBV29-1 and TRBJ1-5; no reliable D call. Germline CDR1 and CDR2: SQVTM and ANQGSEA. Between the trimmed V and J ends, which lost 6 bases and 4 bases, there was a span of 10 bases. The CDR3 consists of 12 residues. CDR3 loop: CSVGQQNQPQHF. CDR3 nucleotides: TGCAGCGTCGGGCAGCAAAATCAGCCCCAGCATTTT. The whole variable domain, filled in from reference TRBV29-1 and TRBJ1-5, reads SAVISQKPSRDICQRGTSLTIQCQVDSQVTMMFWYRQQPGQSLTLIATANQGSEATYESGFVIDKFPISRPNLTFSTLTVSNMSPEDSSIYLCSVGQQNQPQHFGDGTRLSIL.